This record covers a single T cell receptor (beta chain). The same CDR3 can be traced to other DNA sequences in this sample. Deep was the level at which the assay was run. Several immunoSEQ plates held equal portions of the genomic DNA taken from each subset. Clones were sequenced by immunoSEQ multiplex PCR, and TCRdb holds only the in-frame ones, with some missing. The profile shows roughly 2.5 million clones, just over 90% of them singletons. These data are taken from a study of shared clonotypes between healthy human individuals. The investigators split CD4+ cells into a CD45RA+ naive subset and a CD45RA-negative memory subset. The sample comprised naive CD4+ T cells sorted from blood. Sample subset: CD45RA+ positively selected. This TCR came from a man between 18 and 29 years old in good health.

DNA for the CDR3: TGTGCCAGCAGCTTGGGACAGGCGTATAATTCACCCCTCCACTTT. This gives the protein CASSLGQAYNSPLHF. The chain combines TRBV11-2 with TRBJ1-6, with TRBD1 matching 8 bases. Germline V gene lookup returns CDR1 SGHAT and CDR2 FQNNGV. The ends lost 3 bases at V and 4 bases at J; junction bases unmatched: 2. This CDR3 is built from 15 residues.